This entry describes one T cell receptor beta chain. Distinct nucleotide sequences in the sample also encode this CDR3. This sample was taken from a study of shared clonotypes between healthy human individuals. Germline-derived CDR1 and CDR2 are GTSNPN and SVGIG (reference sequence). This CDR3 has 12 residues. Trimming removed 3 bases from V and 1 base from J, with 7 bases in between. Sequenced by immunoSEQ multiplex PCR; TCRdb stores in-frame clones only, minus some. The table includes approximately 500,000 clones, roughly 78% detected once. The chain employs TRBV30 and TRBJ2-7; no reliable D call. This clonotype originated in a woman between 40 and 55 years old in good health. Some clones in this sample may be carry-over from other donors' samples. Specimen: PBMCs. CDR3 DNA: TGTGCCTGGAGAGGGAATTCCTACGAGCAGTACTTC. Translated, it gives CAWRGNSYEQYF.